The sequence of this T cell receptor beta chain was determined in a study of a mutant IDH1 vaccine in newly diagnosed glioma. Background on the study: Sex distribution of treated patients was approximately 60% male and roughly 38% female; mean age was 40.4 years.

Assay used: immunoSEQ multiplex PCR; TCRdb lists only in-frame clones, some missing. Of tens of thousands of clones listed, 91% are singletons. Germline V CDR1 and CDR2: LNHDA, SQIVND (reference sequence). Trimming removed 1 base from V and 2 bases from J; junction bases left unmatched: 9. The CDR3 runs to 17 residues. The time point is: week 23, last vaccination. It was 300 ug of mutant IDH1 20-mer peptide that made up each vaccine dose, given with topical imiquimod. New astrocytomas of WHO grade 3 or 4 that were IDH1-mutant and ATRX-lost were found in the donors. Notes on this clone: Its target is unknown.

The sample here was PBMCs, taken from a glioma patient whose treatment included an IDH1 peptide vaccine. The sequence derives from a man aged 45-60 years with glioma. The rearrangement joins TRBV19 to TRBJ2-7; 9 positions match TRBD1. This CDR3 is CASSIAGQGLSPYEQYF. CDR3 DNA sequence: TGTGCCAGTAGTATAGCGGGACAGGGTTTATCCCCCTACGAGCAGTACTTC.